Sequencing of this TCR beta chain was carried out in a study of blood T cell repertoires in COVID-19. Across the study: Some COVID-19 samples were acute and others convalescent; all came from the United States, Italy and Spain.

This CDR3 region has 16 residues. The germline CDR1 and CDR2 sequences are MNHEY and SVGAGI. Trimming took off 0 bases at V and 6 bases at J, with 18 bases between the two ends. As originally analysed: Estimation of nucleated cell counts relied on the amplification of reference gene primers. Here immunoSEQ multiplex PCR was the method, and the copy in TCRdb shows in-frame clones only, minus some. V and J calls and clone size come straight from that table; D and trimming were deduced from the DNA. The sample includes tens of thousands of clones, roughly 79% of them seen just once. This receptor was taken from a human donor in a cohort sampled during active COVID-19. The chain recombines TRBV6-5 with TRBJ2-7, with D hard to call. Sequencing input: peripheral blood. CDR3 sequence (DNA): TGTGCCAGCAGTTACTCCTACTACATCCCTGTCCGCGAGCAGTACTTC. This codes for CASSYSYYIPVREQYF.